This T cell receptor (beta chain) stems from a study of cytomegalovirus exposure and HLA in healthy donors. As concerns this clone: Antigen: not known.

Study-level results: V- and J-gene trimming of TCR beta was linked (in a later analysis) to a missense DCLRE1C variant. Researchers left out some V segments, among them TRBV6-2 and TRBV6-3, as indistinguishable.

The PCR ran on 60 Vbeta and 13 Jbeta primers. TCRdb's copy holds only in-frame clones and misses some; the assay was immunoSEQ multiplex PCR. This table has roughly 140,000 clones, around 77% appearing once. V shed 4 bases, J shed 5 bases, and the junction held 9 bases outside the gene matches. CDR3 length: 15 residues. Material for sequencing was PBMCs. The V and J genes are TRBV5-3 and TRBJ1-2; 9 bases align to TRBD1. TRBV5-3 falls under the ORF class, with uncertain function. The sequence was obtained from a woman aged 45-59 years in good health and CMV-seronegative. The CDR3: CARSKGTGNRYGYTF. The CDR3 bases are TGTGCCAGAAGCAAGGGGACAGGGAATCGTTATGGCTACACCTTC.